The clone carrying this T cell receptor beta chain has only a few counts. No antigen is known for it. The CDR3 does not end in the conserved phenylalanine or tryptophan, so this is likely a read error. This record belongs to a study of read filtering for tumor transcriptome and immune sequencing. Study details: Mean patient age was roughly 66 years, range roughly 40 to 85; 16 to 20 male, more than 11 female. IR-seq gave about 4.05 to 11 million TCR reads per sample; RNA-seq gave roughly 80 to 1,400. By R-ISS, stages I, II and III held about 8, 17 and 7 patients.

Study-level results: IR-seq and RNA-seq agreed better without single-read clonotypes.

The library was built from around 380 ng RNA with molecular barcoded adaptors for alpha/delta and beta/gamma chains. TCRdb passed the reads through MiXCR, listing each CDR3 protein once. The sample records roughly 56,000 distinct CDR3 sequences, around 18% being singletons. Trimming pared 6 bases from V and 7 bases from J, leaving 12 bases between. The CDR3 has 13 residues. Sequenced: a population of CD138-negative cells sorted from bone marrow. The rearrangement links TRBV12-3 or TRBV12-4 to TRBJ2-2; no clear D gene. The receptor was derived from a donor aged 40 or older with multiple myeloma. The CDR3 DNA follows: TGTGCCAGCAGCCCCGAGGTCGTCGGGGAGCTGTTTTAT. It is translated as CASSPEVVGELFY.